The rows below give T cell receptor beta chains drawn from one sample of a study of T cell changes during pregnancy in multiple sclerosis. Data came from immunoSEQ multiplex PCR; TCRdb stores just in-frame clones and leaves some out. The repertoire holds 100,000 or so clones, with roughly 90% as singletons. This material consisted of peripheral blood, taken after pregnancy. Receptors were obtained from a female donor with multiple sclerosis, enrolled in a pregnancy study. Both conserved end residues are part of each CDR3. D genes are given only for firm matches. The listing skips clone size in some rows; elsewhere it reads once, few, many or a size class.

CASSVLAGSSYEQYF TGTGCCAGCAGTGTGCTAGCGGGGAGCTCCTACGAGCAGTACTTC TRBJ2-7 . TRBV6-1 TRBD2
CASSLGDLSSYNEQFF TGTGCCAGCAGCTTAGGGGACTTGAGCTCCTACAATGAGCAGTTCTTC TRBJ2-1 . TRBV7-2 .
CSVASGSNQPQHF TGCAGCGTCGCCTCAGGTAGCAATCAGCCCCAGCATTTT TRBJ1-5 . TRBV29-1 .
CASSDSGYNSPLHF TGTGCCAGCAGTGACTCAGGGTATAATTCACCCCTCCACTTT TRBJ1-6 . TRBV25-1 .
CASTPGQGISLKTQYF TGTGCCAGCACCCCGGGGCAGGGGATCAGTTTGAAGACCCAGTACTTC TRBJ2-5 . TRBV6-6 .
CASSLAQGQDTEAFF TGTGCCAGCAGCTTAGCGCAGGGTCAGGACACTGAAGCTTTCTTT TRBJ1-1 once TRBV7-9 .
CASSAGVAYNSPLHF TGCGCCAGCAGCGCAGGGGTGGCCTATAATTCACCCCTCCACTTT TRBJ1-6 . TRBV5-1 .
CASSTLTGNSGNTIYF TGTGCCAGCAGCACCCTGACAGGCAACTCTGGAAACACCATATATTTT TRBJ1-3 . TRBV7-6 .
CAWSPPGQLYEQYF TGTGCCTGGAGTCCTCCGGGACAGCTTTACGAGCAGTACTTC TRBJ2-7 . TRBV30 TRBD1
CASSLAGGSTDTQYF TGTGCCAGCAGTCTAGCGGGGGGGTCCACAGATACGCAGTATTTT TRBJ2-3 . TRBV6-4 TRBD2
CASSRVRQETQYF TGTGCCAGCAGCCGGGTACGTCAAGAGACCCAGTACTTC TRBJ2-5 . TRBV11-2 .
CASSETINSQPQHF TGTGCCAGCAGTGAAACTATCAATAGTCAGCCCCAGCATTTT TRBJ1-5 . TRBV6-1 .
CAWIYLAGSTDTQYF TGTGCCTGGATTTACCTAGCGGGGAGCACAGATACGCAGTATTTT TRBJ2-3 . TRBV30 TRBD2
CASSWDRSPAGSEAFF TGCGCCAGTTCATGGGACAGGTCCCCCGCCGGTAGTGAAGCTTTCTTT TRBJ1-1 . TRBV5-1 TRBD1
CASSESLAGGWETQYF TGTGCCAGCAGTGAATCGCTAGCGGGGGGGTGGGAGACCCAGTACTTC TRBJ2-5 . TRBV25-1 TRBD2
CASSAVPGSSYEQYF TGCGCCAGCAGTGCGGTCCCCGGGAGCTCCTACGAGCAGTACTTC TRBJ2-7 . TRBV10-1 .
CASSPPGTSGGAWETQYF TGTGCCAGCAGCCCCCCCGGGACTAGCGGGGGGGCCTGGGAGACCCAGTACTTC TRBJ2-5 . TRBV12-1 .
CASSPAGTGVGEQYF TGTGCCAGCAGCCCCGCCGGGACAGGGGTGGGGGAGCAGTACTTC TRBJ2-7 . TRBV6-5 TRBD1
CASSRLAGSTGELFF TGTGCCAGCAGTAGACTAGCGGGGAGCACCGGGGAGCTGTTTTTT TRBJ2-2 . TRBV7-2 TRBD2
CASSEKAGNTQYF TGTGCCAGCAGTGAGAAGGCCGGGAATACGCAGTATTTT TRBJ2-3 . TRBV6-1 .
CASSSSGGNTEAFF TGCGCCAGCAGCTCCTCAGGGGGGAACACTGAAGCTTTCTTT TRBJ1-1 . TRBV5-1 TRBD1
CASSHPDRRGETQYF TGCGCCAGCAGCCACCCGGACAGGAGGGGAGAGACCCAGTACTTC TRBJ2-5 . TRBV4-1 .
CASSVAAGGGETQYF TGTGCCAGCAGCGTAGCGGCAGGGGGCGGAGAGACCCAGTACTTC TRBJ2-5 . TRBV9 TRBD1
CASSLDPGFSYEQYF TGCGCCAGCAGCTTGGATCCAGGATTCTCCTACGAGCAGTACTTC TRBJ2-7 . TRBV5-1 .
CATSGWDREYDTEAFF TGTGCCACCAGCGGCTGGGACAGGGAGTATGACACTGAAGCTTTCTTT TRBJ1-1 . TRBV15 TRBD1
CAWEYGQAYGYTF TGTGCCTGGGAGTACGGACAGGCCTATGGCTACACCTTC TRBJ1-2 . TRBV30 TRBD1
CASSPGGQVGAFF TGTGCCAGCAGCCCGGGCGGACAGGTCGGGGCTTTCTTT TRBJ1-1 . TRBV13 TRBD1
CASSLTPVAEAFF TGTGCCAGCAGCTTAACTCCGGTCGCTGAAGCTTTCTTT TRBJ1-1 . TRBV11-2 .
CASSPRSSETQYF TGTGCCAGCAGCCCACGGAGTTCAGAGACCCAGTACTTC TRBJ2-5 . TRBV7-6 .
CASSSSVSGRTEAFF TGTGCCAGCAGCTCATCGGTTAGTGGGCGAACTGAAGCTTTCTTT TRBJ1-1 . TRBV7-2 .
CASSGTRFNTGELFF TGTGCCAGTAGTGGGACACGTTTCAACACCGGGGAGCTGTTTTTT TRBJ2-2 . TRBV19 .
CAISFEISGANVLTF TGTGCCATCAGTTTTGAGATCTCTGGGGCCAACGTCCTGACTTTC TRBJ2-6 . TRBV10-3 .
CASSEVRGVGEQYF TGTGCCAGCAGTGAAGTCAGGGGGGTCGGCGAGCAGTACTTC TRBJ2-7 once TRBV2 .
CASRETGSMDEKLFF TGTGCCAGCCGGGAGACAGGGTCGATGGATGAAAAACTGTTTTTT TRBJ1-4 . TRBV6-4 TRBD1
CASSVRQDDTGELFF TGTGCCAGCAGCGTGCGACAGGATGACACCGGGGAGCTGTTTTTT TRBJ2-2 . TRBV9 .
CASGLTVGVSEQYF TGTGCTAGTGGTTTGACAGTAGGGGTCTCGGAGCAGTACTTC TRBJ2-7 . TRBV12-5 .
CASRQGAGDQPQHF TGTGCCAGCAGGCAGGGGGCCGGGGATCAGCCCCAGCATTTT TRBJ1-5 . TRBV6-1 TRBD1
CASRWAVTGNTEAFF TGTGCCAGTAGATGGGCCGTGACAGGGAACACTGAAGCTTTCTTT TRBJ1-1 . TRBV19 .
CASSDVTVNNSPLHF TGTGCCAGCAGTGATGTGACAGTGAATAATTCACCCCTCCACTTT TRBJ1-6 . TRBV6-1 .
CASSLGGSDTEAFF TGTGCCAGCAGCTTGGGGGGGTCGGACACTGAAGCTTTCTTT TRBJ1-1 . TRBV11-2 .
CASSLLTVTGELFF TGCGCCAGCAGCCTTCTGACAGTCACCGGGGAGCTGTTTTTT TRBJ2-2 . TRBV4-1 .
CASSSHLRDRKNQPQHF TGTGCCAGCAGTTCCCACCTGAGAGACAGGAAGAATCAGCCCCAGCATTTT TRBJ1-5 once TRBV27 .
CASRSIGGKNTEAFF TGTGCCAGCAGGTCTATCGGGGGAAAGAACACTGAAGCTTTCTTT TRBJ1-1 . TRBV7-6 .
CASSERPDSYEQYF TGTGCCAGCAGTGAACGGCCGGACAGCTACGAGCAGTACTTC TRBJ2-7 once TRBV2 .